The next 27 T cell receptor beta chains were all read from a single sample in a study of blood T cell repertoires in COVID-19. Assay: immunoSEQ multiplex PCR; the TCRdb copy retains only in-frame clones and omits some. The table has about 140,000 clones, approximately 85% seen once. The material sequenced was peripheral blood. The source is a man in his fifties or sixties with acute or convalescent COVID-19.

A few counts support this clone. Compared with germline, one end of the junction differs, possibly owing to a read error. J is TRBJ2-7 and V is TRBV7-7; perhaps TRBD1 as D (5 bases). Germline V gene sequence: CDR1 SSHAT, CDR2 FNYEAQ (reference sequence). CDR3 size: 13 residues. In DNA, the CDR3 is TGTGCTAGCAGCCAGCAGGGTTCCTACGAGCAGTACTTC. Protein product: CASSQQGSYEQYF.

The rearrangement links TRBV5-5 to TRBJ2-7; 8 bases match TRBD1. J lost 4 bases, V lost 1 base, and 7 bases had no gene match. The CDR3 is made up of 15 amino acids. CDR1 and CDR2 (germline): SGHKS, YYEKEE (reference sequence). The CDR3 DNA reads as TGTGCCAGCAGCTTGACCGGGACAGGCTCATACGAGCAGTACTTC. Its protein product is CASSLTGTGSYEQYF.

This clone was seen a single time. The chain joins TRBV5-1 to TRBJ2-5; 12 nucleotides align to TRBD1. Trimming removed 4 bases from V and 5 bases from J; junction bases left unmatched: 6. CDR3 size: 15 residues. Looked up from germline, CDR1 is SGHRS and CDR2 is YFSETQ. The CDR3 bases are TGCGCCAGCAGCCAGGGACAGGGGGCTACGGAGACCCAGTACTTC. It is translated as CASSQGQGATETQYF. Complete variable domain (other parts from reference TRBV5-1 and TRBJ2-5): KAGVTQTPRYLIKTRGQQVTLSCSPISGHRSVSWYQQTPGQGLQFLFEYFSETQRNKGNFPGRFSGRQFSNSRSEMNVSTLELGDSALYLCASSQGQGATETQYFGPGTRLLVL.

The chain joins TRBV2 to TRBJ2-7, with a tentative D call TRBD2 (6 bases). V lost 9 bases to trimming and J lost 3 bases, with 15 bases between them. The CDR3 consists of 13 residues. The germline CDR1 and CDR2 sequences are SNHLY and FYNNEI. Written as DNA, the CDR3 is TGTGCCAGTACCATGGGGGGAGACTACGAGCAGTACTTC. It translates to CASTMGGDYEQYF. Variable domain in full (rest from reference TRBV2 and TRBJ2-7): EPEVTQTPSHQVTQMGQEVILRCVPISNHLYFYWYRQILGQKVEFLVSFYNNEISEKSEIFDDQFSVERPDGSNFTLKIRSTKLEDSAMYFCASTMGGDYEQYFGPGTRLTVT.

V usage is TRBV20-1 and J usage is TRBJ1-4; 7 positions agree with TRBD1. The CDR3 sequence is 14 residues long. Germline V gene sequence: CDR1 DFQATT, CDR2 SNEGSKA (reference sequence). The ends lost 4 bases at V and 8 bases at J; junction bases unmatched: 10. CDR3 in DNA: TGCAGTGCTAATGAGGAGGGGGCTCGGGAAAAACTGTTTTTT. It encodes CSANEEGAREKLFF.

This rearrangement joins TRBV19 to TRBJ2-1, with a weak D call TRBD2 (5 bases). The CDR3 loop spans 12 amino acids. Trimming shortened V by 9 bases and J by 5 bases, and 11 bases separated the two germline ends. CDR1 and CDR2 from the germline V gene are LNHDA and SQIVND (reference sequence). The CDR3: CASGLFDNEQFF. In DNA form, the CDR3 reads TGTGCCAGCGGACTGTTCGACAATGAGCAGTTCTTC.

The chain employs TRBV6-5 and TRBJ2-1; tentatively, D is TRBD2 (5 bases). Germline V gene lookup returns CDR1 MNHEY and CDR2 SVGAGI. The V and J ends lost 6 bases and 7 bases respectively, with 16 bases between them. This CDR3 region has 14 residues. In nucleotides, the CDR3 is TGTGCCAGCAGCCGTGGACTGGTTAAGAATGAGCAGTTCTTC. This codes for CASSRGLVKNEQFF.

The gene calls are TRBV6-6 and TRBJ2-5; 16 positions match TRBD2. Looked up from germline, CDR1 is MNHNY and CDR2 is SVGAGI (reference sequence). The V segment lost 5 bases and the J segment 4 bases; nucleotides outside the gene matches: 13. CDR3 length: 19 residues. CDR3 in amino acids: CASSRPGLAGGPSGETQYF. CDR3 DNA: TGTGCCAGCAGTCGTCCGGGACTAGCGGGAGGGCCGTCGGGAGAGACCCAGTACTTC.

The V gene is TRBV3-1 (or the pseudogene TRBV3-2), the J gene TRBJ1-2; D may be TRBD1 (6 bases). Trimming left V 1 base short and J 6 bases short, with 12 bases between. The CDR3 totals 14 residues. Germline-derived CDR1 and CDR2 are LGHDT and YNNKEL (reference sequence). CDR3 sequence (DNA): TGTGCCAGCAGCCAAGTAGCAGGGGACAATGGCTACACCTTC. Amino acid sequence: CASSQVAGDNGYTF.

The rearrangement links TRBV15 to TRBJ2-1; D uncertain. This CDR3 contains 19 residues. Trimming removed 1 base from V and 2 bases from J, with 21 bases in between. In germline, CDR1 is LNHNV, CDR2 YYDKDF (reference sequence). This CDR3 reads CATSRVVAELIWTYNEQFF. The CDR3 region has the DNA TGTGCCACCAGCAGAGTAGTGGCGGAGCTAATTTGGACCTACAATGAGCAGTTCTTC. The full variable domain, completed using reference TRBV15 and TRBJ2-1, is DAMVIQNPRYQVTQFGKPVTLSCSQTLNHNVMYWYQQKSSQAPKLLFHYYDKDFNNEADTPDNFQSRRPNTSFCFLDIRSPGLGDTAMYLCATSRVVAELIWTYNEQFFGPGTRLTVL.

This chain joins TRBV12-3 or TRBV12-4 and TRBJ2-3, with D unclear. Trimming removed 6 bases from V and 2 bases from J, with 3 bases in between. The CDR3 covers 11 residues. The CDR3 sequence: CASSFTDTQYF. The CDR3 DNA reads TGTGCCAGCAGCTTCACAGATACGCAGTATTTT.

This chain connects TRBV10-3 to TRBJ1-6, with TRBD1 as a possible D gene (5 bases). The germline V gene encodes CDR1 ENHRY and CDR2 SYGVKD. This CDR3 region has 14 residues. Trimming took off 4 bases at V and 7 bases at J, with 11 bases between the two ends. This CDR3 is CAISAGRENSPLHF. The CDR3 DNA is TGTGCCATCAGTGCGGGCAGGGAAAATTCACCCCTCCACTTT.

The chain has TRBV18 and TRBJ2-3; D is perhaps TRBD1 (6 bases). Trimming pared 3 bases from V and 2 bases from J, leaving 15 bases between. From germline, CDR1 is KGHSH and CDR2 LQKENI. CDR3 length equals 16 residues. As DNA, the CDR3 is TGTGCCAGCTCACCCCGACAGGCCACCCTCACAGATACGCAGTATTTT. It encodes CASSPRQATLTDTQYF.

CDR3 protein: CASGLVSTGDLSYNSPLHF. CDR3 in DNA: TGTGCTAGTGGTTTGGTCTCCACAGGGGATTTGTCCTATAATTCACCCCTCCACTTT. The chain is built from TRBV12-5 and TRBJ1-6; 7 positions agree with TRBD1. In germline, CDR1 is LGHNT, CDR2 FRNRAP. The CDR3 is made up of 19 amino acids. Unmatched junction bases numbered 9, after V lost 0 bases and J lost 1 base.

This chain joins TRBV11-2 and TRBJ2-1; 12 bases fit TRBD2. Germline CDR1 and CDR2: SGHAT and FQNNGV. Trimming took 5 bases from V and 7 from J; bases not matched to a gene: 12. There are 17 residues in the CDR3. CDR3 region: CASSPRLAGEGENEQFF. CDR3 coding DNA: TGTGCCAGCAGCCCACGACTAGCGGGAGAGGGGGAGAATGAGCAGTTCTTC.

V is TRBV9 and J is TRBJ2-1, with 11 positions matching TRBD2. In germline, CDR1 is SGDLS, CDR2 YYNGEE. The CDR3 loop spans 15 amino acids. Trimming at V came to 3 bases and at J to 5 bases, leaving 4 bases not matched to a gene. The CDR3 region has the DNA TGTGCCAGCAGCGAGGGACTAGCGGCCAACAATGAGCAGTTCTTC. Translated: CASSEGLAANNEQFF.

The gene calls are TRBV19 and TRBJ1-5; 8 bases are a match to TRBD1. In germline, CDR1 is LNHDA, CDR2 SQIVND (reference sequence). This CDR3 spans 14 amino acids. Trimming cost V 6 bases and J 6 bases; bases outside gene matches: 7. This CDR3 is CASSFQGAFQPQHF. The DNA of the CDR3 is TGTGCCAGTAGCTTCCAGGGGGCGTTTCAGCCCCAGCATTTT.

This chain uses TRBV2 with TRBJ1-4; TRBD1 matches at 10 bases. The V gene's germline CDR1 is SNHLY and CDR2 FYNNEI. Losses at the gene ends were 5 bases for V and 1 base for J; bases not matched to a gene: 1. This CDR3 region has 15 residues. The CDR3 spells CASSRDRGTNEKLFF. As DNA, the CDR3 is TGTGCCAGCAGTCGGGACAGGGGAACTAATGAAAAACTGTTTTTT.

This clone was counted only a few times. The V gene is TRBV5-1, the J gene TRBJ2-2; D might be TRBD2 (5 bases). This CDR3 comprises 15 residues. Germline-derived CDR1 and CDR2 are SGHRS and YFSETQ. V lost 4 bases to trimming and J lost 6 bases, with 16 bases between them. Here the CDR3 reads CASSPTEGFPGELFF. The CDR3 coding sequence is TGCGCCAGCAGCCCCACTGAGGGTTTCCCCGGGGAGCTGTTTTTT.

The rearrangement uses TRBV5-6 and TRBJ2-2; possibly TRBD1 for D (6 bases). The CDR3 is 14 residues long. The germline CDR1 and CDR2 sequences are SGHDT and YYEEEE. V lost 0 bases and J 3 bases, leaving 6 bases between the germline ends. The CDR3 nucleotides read TGTGCCAGCAGCTTGGACAGGGACACCGGGGAGCTGTTTTTT. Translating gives CASSLDRDTGELFF.

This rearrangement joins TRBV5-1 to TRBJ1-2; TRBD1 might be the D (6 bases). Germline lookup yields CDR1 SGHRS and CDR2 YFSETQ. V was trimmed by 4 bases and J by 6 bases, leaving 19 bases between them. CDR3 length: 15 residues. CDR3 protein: CASSKIQGSRDGYTF. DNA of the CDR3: TGCGCCAGCAGCAAGATCCAGGGGTCTAGGGATGGCTACACCTTC.

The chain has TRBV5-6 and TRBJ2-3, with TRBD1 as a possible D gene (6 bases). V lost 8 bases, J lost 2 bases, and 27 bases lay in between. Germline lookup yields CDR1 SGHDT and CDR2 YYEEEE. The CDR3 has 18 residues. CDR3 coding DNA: TGTGCCAGAGGTGAGGGACAAGTGGACCGGGTGAACACAGATACGCAGTATTTT. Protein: CARGEGQVDRVNTDTQYF.

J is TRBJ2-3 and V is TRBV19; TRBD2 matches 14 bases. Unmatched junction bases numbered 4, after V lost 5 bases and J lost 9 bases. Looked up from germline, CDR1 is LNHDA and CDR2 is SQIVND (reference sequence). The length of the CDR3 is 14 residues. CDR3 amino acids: CASSVGTSGGTQYF. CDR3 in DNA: TGTGCCAGTAGTGTCGGGACTAGCGGGGGAACGCAGTATTTT.

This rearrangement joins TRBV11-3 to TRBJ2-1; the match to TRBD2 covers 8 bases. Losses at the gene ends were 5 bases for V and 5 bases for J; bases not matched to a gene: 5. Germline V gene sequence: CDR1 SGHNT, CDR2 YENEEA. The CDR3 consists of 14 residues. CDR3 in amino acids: CASSEIAGNNEQFF. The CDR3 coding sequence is TGTGCCAGCAGCGAAATAGCGGGGAACAATGAGCAGTTCTTC.

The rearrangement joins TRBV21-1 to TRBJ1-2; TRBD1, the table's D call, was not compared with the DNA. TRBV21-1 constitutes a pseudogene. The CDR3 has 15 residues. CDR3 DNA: TGTGCCAGCAGCCCTGAACAGGGGGCGGATTATGGCTACACCTTC. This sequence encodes CASSPEQGADYGYTF.

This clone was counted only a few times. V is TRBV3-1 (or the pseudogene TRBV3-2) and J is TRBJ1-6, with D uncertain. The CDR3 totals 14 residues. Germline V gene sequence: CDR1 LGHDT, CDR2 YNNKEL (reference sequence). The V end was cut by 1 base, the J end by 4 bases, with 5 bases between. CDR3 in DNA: TGTGCCAGCAGCCAAGGGCGGTATAATTCACCCCTCCACTTT. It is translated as CASSQGRYNSPLHF.

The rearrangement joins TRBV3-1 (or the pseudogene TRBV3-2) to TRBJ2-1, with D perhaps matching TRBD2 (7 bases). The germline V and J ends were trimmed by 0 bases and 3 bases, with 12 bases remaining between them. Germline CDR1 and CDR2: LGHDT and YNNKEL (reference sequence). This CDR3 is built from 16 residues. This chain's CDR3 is CASSQDGGAFYNEQFF. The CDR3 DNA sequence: TGTGCCAGCAGCCAAGATGGGGGGGCGTTCTACAATGAGCAGTTCTTC.